The source of this TCR beta chain is a study of blood T cell repertoires in COVID-19. Turning to the study itself: The study drew acute and convalescent COVID-19 samples from the United States, Italy and Spain.

Original processing methods: Using reference gene primer amplification, nucleated cell counts were estimated. This table comes from immunoSEQ multiplex PCR, and its TCRdb copy is limited to in-frame clones, with some not included. V, J and clone size reflect that table, while D and trimming were determined from the DNA. The sample carries 200,000 to 250,000 clones, around 90% recorded once. Per germline, CDR1 SGHRS and CDR2 YFSETQ. The CDR3 length is 17 residues. The V and J ends lost 4 bases and 7 bases, in that order; junction bases with no gene match: 14. The sequenced material came from PBMCs or T cells enriched from blood (not recorded which). J is TRBJ2-2 and V is TRBV5-1, with 9 bases matching TRBD1. This TCR was recovered from a man aged 50-59 years who had been exposed to COVID-19. The CDR3 protein is CASSVTVTGGGIGELFF. The CDR3, as DNA: TGCGCCAGCAGCGTTACAGTTACAGGGGGCGGAATCGGGGAGCTGTTTTTT. Variable domain in full (rest from reference TRBV5-1 and TRBJ2-2): KAGVTQTPRYLIKTRGQQVTLSCSPISGHRSVSWYQQTPGQGLQFLFEYFSETQRNKGNFPGRFSGRQFSNSRSEMNVSTLELGDSALYLCASSVTVTGGGIGELFFGEGSRLTVL.